The 6 T cell receptor beta chains below come from one sample, sequenced in a study of cytomegalovirus exposure and HLA in healthy donors. PCR was performed using 60 Vbeta and 13 Jbeta primers. Sequencing was performed with immunoSEQ multiplex PCR; in TCRdb, only in-frame clones are kept and a portion is missing. The repertoire consists of approximately 180,000 clones, with 75% to 85% occurring once and the leading ten covering 1.2% to 1.5%. The sample was PBMCs. The receptors originated from a woman aged 25 to 45 in good health and CMV-seropositive.

This chain connects TRBV30 to TRBJ1-4, with D uncertain. Germline V gene sequence: CDR1 GTSNPN, CDR2 SVGIG (reference sequence). The CDR3 has 14 amino acids. V dropped 3 bases and J dropped 5 bases, with 13 bases sitting between them. Here the CDR3 DNA reads TGTGCCTGGAGGACACGCCCGCCAAATGAAAAACTGTTTTTT. It translates to CAWRTRPPNEKLFF.

This clone was picked up a small number of times. The chain carries TRBV2 and TRBJ1-2, with D unclear. Germline V gives CDR1 SNHLY, CDR2 FYNNEI. The CDR3 contains 14 residues. With 3 bases removed from V and 8 bases from J, the gap between germline ends came to 16 bases. In DNA, the CDR3 is TGTGCCAGCAGTGAGGATAAGGGAGTAGGCGGCTACACCTTC. Translation gives CASSEDKGVGGYTF.

The chain links TRBV5-1 to TRBJ2-1, with TRBD2 matching 12 bases. This CDR3 region has 19 residues. V was clipped by 3 bases and J by 0 bases; unmatched bases: 10. From germline, CDR1 is SGHRS and CDR2 YFSETQ. CDR3 sequence: CASSYRLAGDHVSYNEQFF. In DNA, the CDR3 is TGCGCCAGCAGCTACCGACTAGCGGGAGACCATGTCTCCTACAATGAGCAGTTCTTC.

V and J are TRBV7-2 and TRBJ1-5; the D gene is possibly TRBD1 (6 bases). V was clipped by 2 bases and J by 2 bases, with 10 bases between them. Germline lookup yields CDR1 SGHTA and CDR2 FQGNSA. The CDR3 totals 15 residues. The CDR3 DNA reads TGTGCCAGCAGCTTAAGGGGGTATGGCAATCAGCCCCAGCATTTT. It encodes CASSLRGYGNQPQHF.

The chain links TRBV28 to TRBJ1-2; 9 nucleotides align to TRBD1. CDR1 and CDR2 (germline): MDHEN, SYDVKM. With V trimmed by 5 bases and J by 5 bases, 6 bases remained unmatched. This CDR3 has 14 residues. CDR3 bases: TGTGCCAGCAGTACAGGGGGCGCGACTTATGGCTACACCTTC. This codes for CASSTGGATYGYTF.

The rearrangement joins TRBV27 to TRBJ2-2; D might be TRBD2 (6 bases). Trimming shortened V by 4 bases and J by 6 bases, and 21 bases separated the two germline ends. Looked up from germline, CDR1 is MNHEY and CDR2 is SMNVEV (reference sequence). The CDR3 has 17 amino acids. The DNA for the CDR3 is TGTGCCAGCAGTTCCGTGCCGGCAGGGAGGTTCGCCGGGGAGCTGTTTTTT. This codes for CASSSVPAGRFAGELFF.